The entry below describes one T cell receptor beta chain. Amplification used 60 Vbeta primers and 13 Jbeta primers. Generated by immunoSEQ multiplex PCR, the TCRdb table keeps only in-frame clones and is missing some. The table records 150,000 or so clones, over 70% of them present only once. This entry is derived from a study of cytomegalovirus exposure and HLA in healthy donors. The CDR3 covers 15 residues. Germline values: CDR1 LNHDA, CDR2 SQIVND (reference sequence). V was clipped by 0 bases and J by 2 bases; unmatched bases: 2. The source material was PBMCs. The rearrangement links TRBV19 to TRBJ2-3; 7 bases map to TRBD1. This clonotype originated in a man aged 25-45 years in good health and CMV-seronegative. The CDR3: CASSIEGGNTDTQYF. DNA for the CDR3: TGTGCCAGTAGTATAGAAGGGGGCAACACAGATACGCAGTATTTT.